This T cell receptor (beta chain) appears in the sequencing data of a study of Graves' ophthalmopathy and Graves' hyperthyroidism. Study as a whole: Prior to any treatment, peripheral blood was collected at the time of initial diagnosis.

Moderate-to-severe activity, with CAS ≥3, NOSPECS ≥4 and duration under 3 months, characterized the donors with ophthalmopathy. Physicians reached a diagnosis by relying on clinical symptoms, serum thyroxine, TRAb, thyroid ultrasound and orbital computed tomography. More than 7.5 ml of fresh blood yielded the PBMCs by density gradient. As the template, RNA transcripts were used to amplify TCR beta CDR3 regions. Following a first-round RT-PCR that used HTBI primers, a second-round multiplex PCR was carried out. One entry per CDR3 protein, called by TCRdb with MiXCR from the multiplex PCR reads. This sample has around 670,000 distinct CDR3 sequences; 40% occur once, and the top ten carry about 40%. CDR1 is SQVTM and CDR2 is ANQGSEA in the germline V gene. This CDR3 region has 13 residues. V lost 4 bases to trimming and J lost 7 bases, with 13 bases between them.

The specimen was peripheral blood. The V call is TRBV29-1, the J call TRBJ1-4, with D tentatively TRBD1 (6 bases). The sequence was collected from an adult man with Graves' ophthalmopathy. The CDR3 spells CSVGQGTSEKLFF. CDR3 DNA: TGCAGCGTTGGGCAGGGGACAAGTGAAAAACTGTTTTTT.